The 23 T cell receptor beta chains listed next were all sequenced from one sample in a study of T cell repertoires in cytomegalovirus infection. In TCRdb, the reads were re-called with MiXCR into one record per CDR3 protein. The table includes fewer than 250,000 distinct CDR3 sequences, over 9% detected once. The material sequenced was PBMCs. The receptor set was obtained from a human donor in good health (CMV status not recorded). Some clones in this sample may be carry-over from other donors' samples.

This clonotype was detected only a few times. V is TRBV12-3 or TRBV12-4 and J is TRBJ1-5, with D possibly TRBD1 on 6 matching bases. CDR3 length: 15 amino acids. V was cut by 6 bases and J by 3 bases, with 15 bases left in between. The DNA for the CDR3 is TGTGCCAGCAGCCGCCGGGCAGGGGTCAATCAGCCCCAGCATTTT. Encoded protein: CASSRRAGVNQPQHF.

This clonotype was observed at least ten times. CDR3 protein: CASSSHLGQSSGNTIYF. In DNA form, the CDR3 reads TGTGCCAGCAGTTCCCACCTGGGACAGAGCTCTGGAAACACCATATATTTT. The chain recombines TRBV28 with TRBJ1-3; 7 bases line up with TRBD1. V was pared by 4 bases and J by 0 bases, with 9 bases of the junction left unmatched. Germline V lookup: CDR1 MDHEN, CDR2 SYDVKM. This CDR3 has 17 amino acids. The whole variable domain, remainder taken from reference TRBV28 and TRBJ1-3, is DVKVTQSSRYLVKRTGEKVFLECVQDMDHENMFWYRQDPGLGLRLIYFSYDVKMKEKGDIPEGYSVSREKKERFSLILESASTNQTSMYLCASSSHLGQSSGNTIYFGEGSWLTVV.

This clonotype was found many times. The V call is TRBV20-1, the J call TRBJ2-3, with 11 bases lining up with TRBD2. Per germline, CDR1 DFQATT and CDR2 SNEGSKA (reference sequence). The CDR3 extends over 13 amino acids. The trim removed 7 bases at V and 4 bases at J, leaving 4 bases unmatched. Written as DNA, the CDR3 is TGCAGTGTACTAGCGGGAGACCCAGATACGCAGTATTTT. Translation: CSVLAGDPDTQYF.

This clonotype was found many times. The rearrangement joins TRBV7-2 to TRBJ1-5; 8 positions match TRBD1. The CDR3 sequence is 16 residues long. Germline V gives CDR1 SGHTA, CDR2 FQGNSA. Trimming removed 4 bases from V and 2 bases from J; junction bases left unmatched: 7. As DNA, the CDR3 is TGTGCCAGCAGCTCCGGACAGGGCGGAGGCAATCAGCCCCAGCATTTT. This encodes CASSSGQGGGNQPQHF.

This clonotype was seen repeatedly, ten times or more. V and J are TRBV12-5 and TRBJ2-7; possible D gene TRBD2, 6 bases. The germline V and J ends were trimmed by 3 bases and 6 bases, with 6 bases remaining between them. CDR1 is LGHNT and CDR2 is FRNRAP in the germline V gene. The CDR3 has 11 amino acids. DNA for the CDR3: TGTGCTAGTGGTTTCGGGAGCGAGCAGTACTTC. Its protein is CASGFGSEQYF.

This clonotype appeared many times. The V gene is TRBV7-3, the J gene TRBJ1-1, with unresolved D. Germline assignment: CDR1 SGHTA and CDR2 FQGTGA. This CDR3 comprises 15 residues. V was pared by 1 base and J by 1 base, with 10 bases between. The chain's CDR3 is CASSLNPLGNTEAFF. Here the CDR3 DNA reads TGTGCCAGCAGCTTAAACCCCTTGGGGAACACTGAAGCTTTCTTT. Using reference TRBV7-3 and TRBJ1-1 for the parts outside the CDR3, the full variable domain is GAGVSQTPSNKVTEKGKYVELRCDPISGHTALYWYRQSLGQGPEFLIYFQGTGAADDSGLPNDRFFAVRPEGSVSTLKIQRTERGDSAVYLCASSLNPLGNTEAFFGQGTRLTVV.

This clonotype came up many times. The gene calls are TRBV28 and TRBJ1-5; D not resolved. The CDR3 runs 14 residues. V was cut by 7 bases and J by 1 base, with 11 bases left in between. The germline V gene has CDR1 MDHEN and CDR2 SYDVKM. CDR3 DNA: TGTGCCAGCATGGGAGGGCACAGCAATCAGCCCCAGCATTTT. Translated: CASMGGHSNQPQHF. Using reference TRBV28 and TRBJ1-5 for the parts outside the CDR3, the full variable domain is DVKVTQSSRYLVKRTGEKVFLECVQDMDHENMFWYRQDPGLGLRLIYFSYDVKMKEKGDIPEGYSVSREKKERFSLILESASTNQTSMYLCASMGGHSNQPQHFGDGTRLSIL.

The rearrangement uses TRBV29-1 and TRBJ1-5; 7 bases are a match to TRBD1. The CDR3 sequence is 13 residues long. The germline V gene has CDR1 SQVTM and CDR2 ANQGSEA. The J segment lost 2 bases and the V segment lost 7 bases, leaving 5 bases of the junction unmatched. CDR3 in amino acids: CSAKGARNQPQHF. CDR3 DNA: TGCAGCGCCAAGGGGGCTCGCAATCAGCCCCAGCATTTT.

This clonotype appeared a few times. The chain has TRBV30 and TRBJ1-5; no clear D. V lost 5 bases and J lost 5, with 13 bases in between. CDR1 is GTSNPN and CDR2 is SVGIG in the germline V gene (reference sequence). This CDR3 spans 13 amino acids. As DNA, the CDR3 is TGTGCCTGGTCCCCCGGGGAAGATCAGCCCCAGCATTTT. Its protein is CAWSPGEDQPQHF. The full variable domain, in which reference TRBV30 and TRBJ1-5 provide the parts outside the CDR3, is SQTIHQWPATLVQPVGSPLSLECTVEGTSNPNLYWYRQAAGRGLQLLFYSVGIGQISSEVPQNLSASRPQDRQFILSSKKLLLSDSGFYLCAWSPGEDQPQHFGDGTRLSIL.

This clonotype was seen more than once but under ten times. The chain uses TRBV29-1 and TRBJ2-7, with 8 bases fitting TRBD1. Germline loops: CDR1 SQVTM, CDR2 ANQGSEA. The CDR3 runs to 13 residues. J lost 4 bases, V lost 5 bases, and 7 bases had no gene match. CDR3 in DNA: TGCAGCGTTAGTCAGGGGGCGCAGTACGAGCAGTACTTC. This gives the protein CSVSQGAQYEQYF.

This clonotype was detected many times. The chain joins TRBV7-9 to TRBJ1-1, with D possibly TRBD1 on 5 matching bases. V was trimmed by 4 bases and J by 5 bases, leaving 14 bases between them. The CDR3 contains 14 residues. Germline values: CDR1 SEHNR, CDR2 FQNEAQ (reference sequence). Here the CDR3 reads CASSSRQLRTEAFF. CDR3 DNA sequence: TGTGCCAGCAGCTCCCGACAGCTGAGGACTGAAGCTTTCTTT.

This clonotype came up many times. This sequence joins TRBV11-2 and TRBJ1-5, with a weak D call TRBD1 (5 bases). CDR1 and CDR2 from the germline V gene are SGHAT and FQNNGV. The V and J ends lost 5 bases and 5 bases respectively, with 13 bases between them. This CDR3 is built from 14 residues. For the CDR3, the DNA is TGTGCCAGCAGCAGTGGAGGGGAGTATCAGCCCCAGCATTTT. Protein sequence: CASSSGGEYQPQHF. Together with reference TRBV11-2 and TRBJ1-5, the CDR3 gives the full variable domain: EAGVAQSPRYKIIEKRQSVAFWCNPISGHATLYWYQQILGQGPKLLIQFQNNGVVDDSQLPKDRFSAERLKGVDSTLKIQPAKLEDSAVYLCASSSGGEYQPQHFGDGTRLSIL.

The chain has TRBV5-1 and TRBJ1-6; perhaps TRBD1 as D (6 bases). The germline V and J ends were trimmed by 0 bases and 8 bases, with 12 bases remaining between them. Germline CDR1 is SGHRS and CDR2 is YFSETQ. The CDR3 consists of 15 residues. The CDR3 region has the DNA TGCGCCAGCAGCTTGGACGGGGGCGCGGATTCACCCCTCCACTTT. Translated, it gives CASSLDGGADSPLHF. The full variable domain, in which reference TRBV5-1 and TRBJ1-6 provide the parts outside the CDR3, is KAGVTQTPRYLIKTRGQQVTLSCSPISGHRSVSWYQQTPGQGLQFLFEYFSETQRNKGNFPGRFSGRQFSNSRSEMNVSTLELGDSALYLCASSLDGGADSPLHFGNGTRLTVT.

This clonotype showed up just a few times. The chain uses TRBV4-3 and TRBJ1-5, with 8 bases fitting TRBD1. Germline values: CDR1 LGHNA, CDR2 YSLEER. The CDR3 runs 15 residues. Germline trimming cut 4 bases from V and 4 bases from J; bases unmatched to any gene: 6. The CDR3 loop reads CASSRMTGVNQPQHF. CDR3 bases: TGCGCCAGCAGCCGTATGACAGGGGTGAATCAGCCCCAGCATTTT.

This clonotype was recorded at least ten times. The CDR3 protein is CASSLPLGQGGTGELFF. CDR3 in DNA: TGTGCCAGCAGCCTTCCCCTGGGACAGGGAGGGACCGGGGAGCTGTTTTTT. The chain links TRBV12-3 or TRBV12-4 to TRBJ2-2, with 9 nucleotides matching TRBD1. V lost 6 bases to trimming and J lost 5 bases; unmatched junction nucleotides: 13. There are 17 residues in the CDR3.

V usage is TRBV10-3 and J usage is TRBJ1-2; D uncertain. The length of the CDR3 is 12 residues. V dropped 3 bases and J dropped 5 bases, with 7 bases sitting between them. Per the germline V gene, CDR1 is ENHRY and CDR2 is SYGVKD. CDR3 protein: CAISEGSYGYTF. CDR3 sequence (DNA): TGTGCCATCAGTGAAGGGTCATATGGCTACACCTTC.

This clonotype was seen repeatedly, ten times or more. This sequence joins TRBV6-2 or TRBV6-3 and TRBJ1-5, with 8 bases that match TRBD1. CDR1 and CDR2 from the germline V gene are MNHEY and SVGEGT. The CDR3 has 14 amino acids. With V trimmed by 6 bases and J by 5 bases, 6 bases remained unmatched. The CDR3: CASSAGQVDQPQHF. The CDR3, as DNA: TGTGCCAGCAGCGCGGGACAGGTTGATCAGCCCCAGCATTTT.

This clonotype was detected a few times. The chain recombines TRBV6-2 or TRBV6-3 with TRBJ1-1; D not resolved. CDR3 size: 13 residues. Germline values: CDR1 MNHEY, CDR2 SVGEGT. Trimming left V 8 bases short and J 0 bases short, with 10 bases between. The CDR3 sequence is CASVRDLNTEAFF. For the CDR3, the DNA is TGTGCCAGCGTGAGAGACCTGAACACTGAAGCTTTCTTT.

This clonotype appeared many times. V usage is TRBV7-2 and J usage is TRBJ2-1; 8 bases line up with TRBD2. Trimming at V came to 1 base and at J to 0 bases, leaving 2 bases not matched to a gene. Germline V gives CDR1 SGHTA, CDR2 FQGNSA. The CDR3 consists of 16 residues. The CDR3 sequence is CASSLVAGSSYNEQFF. CDR3 bases: TGTGCCAGCAGCTTAGTAGCGGGGAGCTCCTACAATGAGCAGTTCTTC.

This clonotype has a handful of counts. The V call is TRBV12-3 or TRBV12-4, the J call TRBJ1-1; possibly TRBD1 for D (6 bases). Trimming stripped 5 bases from V and 2 bases from J, with 9 bases between. This CDR3 spans 13 amino acids. CDR3 sequence reads: CASSNRANTEAFF. In DNA, the CDR3 is TGTGCCAGCAGTAACAGGGCCAACACTGAAGCTTTCTTT.

This clonotype occurred many times. J is TRBJ2-1 and V is TRBV7-3; 7 bases agree with TRBD2. The V gene end was trimmed by 4 bases and the J gene end by 1 base; junction bases not matched to a gene: 7. CDR3 length: 16 residues. CDR1 is SGHTA and CDR2 is FQGTGA in the germline V gene. CDR3 nucleotide sequence: TGTGCCAGCAGCTACCCTAGCGGCGGATCCTACAATGAGCAGTTCTTC. Translation gives CASSYPSGGSYNEQFF.

V and J are TRBV6-2 or TRBV6-3 and TRBJ1-5, with D possibly being TRBD1 (6 bases). Germline values: CDR1 MNHEY, CDR2 SVGEGT. The CDR3 runs 18 residues. V lost 6 bases, J lost 0 bases, and 21 bases lay in between. The CDR3: CASRPSGTRGTSNQPQHF. The CDR3 DNA reads TGTGCCAGCAGGCCCTCCGGGACCAGGGGAACTAGCAATCAGCCCCAGCATTTT.

This clonotype has ten or more counts. This chain joins TRBV4-3 and TRBJ1-1; D not certain. The ends were cut back, 4 bases at V and 0 bases at J, with 18 bases in the middle. Germline lookup yields CDR1 LGHNA and CDR2 YSLEER. This CDR3 has 17 amino acids. The CDR3 DNA is TGCGCCAGCAGCCCGAGTGCGGGAAACGGGATGAACACTGAAGCTTTCTTT. Translating it yields CASSPSAGNGMNTEAFF.